Given below is one TCR beta chain in context. The source of the sample is a study of blood T cell repertoires in COVID-19. Assay: immunoSEQ multiplex PCR; the TCRdb copy retains only in-frame clones and omits some. Of around 310,000 clones in the sample, approximately 89% were seen once. This TCR derives from a woman aged 25 to 39 who had recovered from COVID-19. Sample: PBMCs or T cells enriched from blood (not recorded which).

CDR3 loop: CASSLLRSGRRNEQFF. In DNA, the CDR3 is TGTGCCAGCAGCTTACTTCGCAGCGGCAGGCGGAATGAGCAGTTCTTC. The chain couples TRBV11-2 to TRBJ2-1; a weak D match, TRBD2 (5 bases). Trimming pared 2 bases from V and 7 bases from J, leaving 18 bases between. This CDR3 contains 16 residues. Looked up from germline, CDR1 is SGHAT and CDR2 is FQNNGV.